What follows is one T cell receptor beta chain and its context. Its antigen is not identified. These data belong to a study of cytomegalovirus exposure and HLA in healthy donors. Assay: immunoSEQ multiplex PCR; the TCRdb copy retains only in-frame clones and omits some. The repertoire holds around 190,000 clones, with roughly 81% as singletons. Broader study findings: Altogether, some 170 TCR beta chains were recorded as cytomegalovirus-associated. Generally TCR sequences proved uncommon, though certain public TCRs appeared in numerous donors.

The specimen sequenced was PBMCs. The clonotype originates from a woman between 25 and 40 years old in good health and CMV-seronegative.

CDR3 amino acids: CASSLSPGYTGELFF. CDR3 bases: TGTGCCAGCAGCTTATCTCCAGGTTACACCGGGGAGCTGTTTTTT. The V call is TRBV7-3, the J call TRBJ2-2; D remains ambiguous. This CDR3 region has 15 residues. Germline-derived CDR1 and CDR2 are SGHTA and FQGTGA. Trimming took 2 bases from V and 3 from J, leaving 10 bases between them.